The present T cell receptor (beta chain) was sequenced within a study of T cells in tumors after PD-1 blockade. The overall study: Daily vismodegib 150 mg continued in a subset of anti-PD-1-treated patients.

The CDR3 totals 15 residues. Trimming took 4 bases from V and 2 from J; bases not matched to a gene: 6. The V gene's germline CDR1 is MDHEN and CDR2 SYDVKM. Data came from immunoSEQ multiplex PCR; TCRdb stores just in-frame clones and leaves some out. The sample has more than 12,000 clones; around 70% are singletons. Site-matched primary tumor biopsies were taken before and after PD-1 blockade. Patients received pembrolizumab 200 mg every 3 weeks or cemiplimab 350 mg every 2 weeks. This clonotype was obtained from a human donor with cutaneous squamous cell carcinoma. The gene calls are TRBV28 and TRBJ2-7, with 9 nucleotides matching TRBD2. Sample: tumor tissue, taken after anti-PD-1 treatment. The CDR3 DNA is TGTGCCAGCAGTTCGAGGCTAGCGGGGACCTACGAGCAGTACTTC. This sequence encodes CASSSRLAGTYEQYF.